This T cell receptor (beta chain) derives from a study of CD8 T cells in Susac syndrome. Study overall: Blood was drawn from Susac syndrome patients while they were therapy-naive, on corticosteroids, or on intravenous immunoglobulin alone. The study, taken as a whole, reports: Clonal expansion did not appear in Susac syndrome CD4+ T cell repertoires.

The RNA input was about 0.5 to 1 ug, and it was reverse transcribed with random hexamers. Amplification of the TCR beta CDR3 was carried out by immunoSEQ multiplex PCR, which spanned a total of 54 Vbeta and 13 Jbeta segments. One entry per CDR3 protein results from TCRdb running MiXCR on the immunoSEQ multiplex PCR reads. The table records 170,000 or so distinct CDR3 sequences, roughly 94% of them present only once. On this clonotype: Antigen: not known.

With 1 base removed from V and 7 bases from J, the gap between germline ends came to 4 bases. The germline CDR1 and CDR2 sequences are SEHNR and FQNEAQ (reference sequence). This CDR3 contains 12 residues. Material: CD4+ T cells from PBMCs. This TCR was sampled from a human donor with Susac syndrome. V and J are TRBV7-9 and TRBJ1-4; no clear D. CDR3: CASSLGSEKLFF. The CDR3 DNA follows: TGTGCCAGCAGCTTAGGGAGTGAAAAACTGTTTTTT.